This T cell receptor (beta chain) was profiled in a study of T cells after yellow fever vaccination. This clonotype came up many times. Antigen specificity is unknown. Study-level results: Though it reached lower strength, the secondary response hit its peak faster, day 5 versus 15.

MiXCR was run by TCRdb on the 5' RACE reads, yielding one entry per CDR3 protein. This table holds 60,000 or so distinct CDR3 sequences, roughly 6.9% found once. V lost 4 bases and J 6 bases, leaving 7 bases between the germline ends. The germline V gene encodes CDR1 SGHRS and CDR2 YFSETQ. CDR3 size: 11 residues. The sequence came from a young man who received the YFV17D yellow fever vaccine. Source: CD8+ T cells sorted from PBMCs, taken on the day of the first yellow fever vaccination. The rearrangement uses TRBV5-1 and TRBJ1-1, with unresolved D. The CDR3 spells CASSEDAEAFF. The CDR3 DNA sequence: TGCGCCAGCAGCGAGGACGCTGAAGCTTTCTTT.